This paragraph reports one TCR beta chain. Assay: immunoSEQ multiplex PCR; the TCRdb copy retains only in-frame clones and omits some. The sample includes some 720,000 clones, roughly 90% of them seen just once. This sample was included in a study of shared T cell receptors in the human thymus. Trimming cost V 6 bases and J 6 bases; bases outside gene matches: 9. The germline CDR1 and CDR2 sequences are ENHRY and SYGVKD. The CDR3 has 15 amino acids. This sample also appeared in a second study, on human thymus T cells. That report notes: Donor material was obtained from healthy Finnish infants undergoing corrective surgery for congenital heart defects. Thymus pieces cut out during corrective heart surgery were the tissue that was used. There appeared to be biased usage of V and J genes in thymic and blood repertoires. Overlap was high between thymic repertoires from unrelated individuals, as reported in related research.

The V call is TRBV10-3, the J call TRBJ2-1, with 9 bases matching TRBD2. The TCR originated in a boy under three years old with a congenital heart defect. Sequenced material: thymocytes. This chain's CDR3 is CAISPEGLASNEQFF. The CDR3 DNA reads TGTGCCATCAGCCCGGAAGGACTAGCGAGCAATGAGCAGTTCTTC.